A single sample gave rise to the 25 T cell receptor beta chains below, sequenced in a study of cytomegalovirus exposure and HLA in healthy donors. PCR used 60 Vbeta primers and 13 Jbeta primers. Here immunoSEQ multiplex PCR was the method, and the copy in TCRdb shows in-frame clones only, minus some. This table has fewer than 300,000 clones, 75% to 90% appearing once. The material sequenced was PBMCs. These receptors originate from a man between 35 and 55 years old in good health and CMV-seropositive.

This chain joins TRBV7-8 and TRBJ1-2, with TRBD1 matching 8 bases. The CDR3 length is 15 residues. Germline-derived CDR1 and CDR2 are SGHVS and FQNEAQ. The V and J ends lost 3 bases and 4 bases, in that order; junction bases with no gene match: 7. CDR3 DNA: TGTGCCAGCAGCTTCCGGGACAGGTTCCTCTATGGCTACACCTTC. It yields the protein CASSFRDRFLYGYTF.

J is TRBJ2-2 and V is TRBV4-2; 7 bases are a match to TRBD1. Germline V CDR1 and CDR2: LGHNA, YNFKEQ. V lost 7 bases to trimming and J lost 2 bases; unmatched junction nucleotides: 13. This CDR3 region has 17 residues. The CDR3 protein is CASTTPQGRLNTGELFF. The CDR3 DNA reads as TGTGCCAGCACAACCCCACAGGGGCGGCTAAACACCGGGGAGCTGTTTTTT.

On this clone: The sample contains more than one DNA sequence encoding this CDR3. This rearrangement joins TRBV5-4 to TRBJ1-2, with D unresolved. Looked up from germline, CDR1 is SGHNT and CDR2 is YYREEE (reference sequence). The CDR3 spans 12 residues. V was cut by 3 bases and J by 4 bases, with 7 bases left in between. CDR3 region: CASSSGLYGYTF. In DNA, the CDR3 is TGTGCCAGCAGCTCTGGGCTCTATGGCTACACCTTC.

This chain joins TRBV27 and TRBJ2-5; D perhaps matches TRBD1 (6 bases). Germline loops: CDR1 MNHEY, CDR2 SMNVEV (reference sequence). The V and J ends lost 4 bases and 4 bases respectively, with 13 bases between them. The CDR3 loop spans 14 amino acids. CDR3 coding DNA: TGTGCCAGCAGTTCTAGCCTCAGGGGAGAGACCCAGTACTTC. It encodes CASSSSLRGETQYF.

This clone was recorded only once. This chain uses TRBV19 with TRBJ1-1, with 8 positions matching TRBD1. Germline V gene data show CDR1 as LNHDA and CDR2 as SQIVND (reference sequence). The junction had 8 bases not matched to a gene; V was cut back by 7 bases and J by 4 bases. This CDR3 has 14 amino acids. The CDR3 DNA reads TGTGCCAGTAAGATAGGACAGGGCCCCACTGAAGCTTTCTTT. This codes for CASKIGQGPTEAFF.

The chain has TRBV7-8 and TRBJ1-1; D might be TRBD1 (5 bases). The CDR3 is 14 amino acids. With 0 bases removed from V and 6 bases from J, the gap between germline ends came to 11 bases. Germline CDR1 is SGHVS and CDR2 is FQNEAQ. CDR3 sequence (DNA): TGTGCCAGCAGCTTAGCGATCGGGACTGCTGAAGCTTTCTTT. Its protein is CASSLAIGTAEAFF.

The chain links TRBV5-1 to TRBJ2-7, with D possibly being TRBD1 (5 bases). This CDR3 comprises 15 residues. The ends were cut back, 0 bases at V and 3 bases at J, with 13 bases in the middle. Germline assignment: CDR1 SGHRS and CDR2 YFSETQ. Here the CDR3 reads CASSLGVTVGYEQYF. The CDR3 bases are TGCGCCAGCAGCTTGGGGGTGACAGTGGGCTACGAGCAGTACTTC.

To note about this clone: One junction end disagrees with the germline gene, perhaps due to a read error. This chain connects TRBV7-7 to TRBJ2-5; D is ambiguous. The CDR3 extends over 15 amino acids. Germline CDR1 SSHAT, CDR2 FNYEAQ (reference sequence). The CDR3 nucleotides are TGTGCTAGCAGCTTTGGATCAGGCAACCAAGAGACCCAGTACTTC. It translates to CASSFGSGNQETQYF.

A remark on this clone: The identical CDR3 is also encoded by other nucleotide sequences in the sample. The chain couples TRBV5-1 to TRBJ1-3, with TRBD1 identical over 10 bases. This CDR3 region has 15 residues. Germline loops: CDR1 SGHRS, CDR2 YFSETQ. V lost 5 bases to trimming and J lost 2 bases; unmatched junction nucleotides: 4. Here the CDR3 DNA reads TGCGCCAGCAGTCCCGGACAGGGGGCTGGAAACACCATATATTTT. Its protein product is CASSPGQGAGNTIYF.

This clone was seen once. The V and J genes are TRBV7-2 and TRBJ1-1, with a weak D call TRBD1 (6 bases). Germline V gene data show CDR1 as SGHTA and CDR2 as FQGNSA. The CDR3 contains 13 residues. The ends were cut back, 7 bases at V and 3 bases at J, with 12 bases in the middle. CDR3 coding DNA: TGTGCCAGCACCCCGTGGGGGCACACTGAAGCTTTCTTT. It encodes CASTPWGHTEAFF.

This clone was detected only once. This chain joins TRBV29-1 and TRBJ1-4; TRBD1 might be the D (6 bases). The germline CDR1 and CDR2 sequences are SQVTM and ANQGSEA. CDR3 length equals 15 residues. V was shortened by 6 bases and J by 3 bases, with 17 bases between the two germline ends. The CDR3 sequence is CSVDETGTPNEKLFF. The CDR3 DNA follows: TGCAGCGTCGACGAAACAGGGACCCCTAATGAAAAACTGTTTTTT.

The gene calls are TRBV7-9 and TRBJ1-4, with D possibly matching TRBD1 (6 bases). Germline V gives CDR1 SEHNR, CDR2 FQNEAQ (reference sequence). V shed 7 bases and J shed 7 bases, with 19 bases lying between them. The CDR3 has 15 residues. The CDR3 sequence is CASNRIAGTPEKLFF. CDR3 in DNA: TGTGCCAGCAACAGAATAGCCGGGACACCTGAAAAACTGTTTTTT.

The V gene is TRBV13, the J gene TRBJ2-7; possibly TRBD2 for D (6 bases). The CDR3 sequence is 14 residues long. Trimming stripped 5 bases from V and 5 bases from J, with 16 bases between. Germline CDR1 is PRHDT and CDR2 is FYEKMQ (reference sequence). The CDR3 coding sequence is TGTGCCAGCAGCCCCCCCACCCCTAGCGACGAGCAGTACTTC. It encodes CASSPPTPSDEQYF. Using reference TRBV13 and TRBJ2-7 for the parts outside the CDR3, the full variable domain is AAGVIQSPRHLIKEKRETATLKCYPIPRHDTVYWYQQGPGQDPQFLISFYEKMQSDKGSIPDRFSAQQFSDYHSELNMSSLELGDSALYFCASSPPTPSDEQYFGPGTRLTVT.

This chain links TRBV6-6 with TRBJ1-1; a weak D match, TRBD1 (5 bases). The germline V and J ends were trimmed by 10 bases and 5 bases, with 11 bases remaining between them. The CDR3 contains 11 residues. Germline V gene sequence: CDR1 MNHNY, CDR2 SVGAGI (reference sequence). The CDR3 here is CAIGGGTEAFF. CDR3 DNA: TGTGCCATCGGGGGGGGGACTGAAGCTTTCTTT.

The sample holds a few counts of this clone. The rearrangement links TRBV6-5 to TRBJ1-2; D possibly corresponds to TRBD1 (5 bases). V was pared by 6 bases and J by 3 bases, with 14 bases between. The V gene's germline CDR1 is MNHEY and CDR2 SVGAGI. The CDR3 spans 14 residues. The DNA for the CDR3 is TGTGCCAGCAGGGCCGGCCGGGGGTACTATGGCTACACCTTC. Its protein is CASRAGRGYYGYTF.

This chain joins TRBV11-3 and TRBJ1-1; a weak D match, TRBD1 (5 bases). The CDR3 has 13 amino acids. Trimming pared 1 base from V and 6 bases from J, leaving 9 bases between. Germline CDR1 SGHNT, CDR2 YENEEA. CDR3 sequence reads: CASSLGGEAEAFF. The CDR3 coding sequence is TGTGCCAGCAGCTTAGGGGGCGAGGCTGAAGCTTTCTTT.

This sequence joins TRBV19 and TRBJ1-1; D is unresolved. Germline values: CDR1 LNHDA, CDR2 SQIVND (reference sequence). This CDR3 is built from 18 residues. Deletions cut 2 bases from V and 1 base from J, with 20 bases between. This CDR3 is CASSISTLVMGGNTEAFF. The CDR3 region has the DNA TGTGCCAGTAGTATATCCACACTGGTGATGGGAGGGAACACTGAAGCTTTCTTT. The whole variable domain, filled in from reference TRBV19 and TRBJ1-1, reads DGGITQSPKYLFRKEGQNVTLSCEQNLNHDAMYWYRQDPGQGLRLIYYSQIVNDFQKGDIAEGYSVSREKKESFPLTVTSAQKNPTAFYLCASSISTLVMGGNTEAFFGQGTRLTVV.

CDR3 sequence (DNA): TGTGCCAGCTCACCACCGGTGGCAGGTTCACCCCTCCACTTT. Amino acid sequence: CASSPPVAGSPLHF. This rearrangement joins TRBV18 to TRBJ1-6; no firm D call. CDR3 length equals 14 residues. V was shortened by 0 bases and J by 9 bases, with 9 bases between the two germline ends. In germline, CDR1 is KGHSH, CDR2 LQKENI.

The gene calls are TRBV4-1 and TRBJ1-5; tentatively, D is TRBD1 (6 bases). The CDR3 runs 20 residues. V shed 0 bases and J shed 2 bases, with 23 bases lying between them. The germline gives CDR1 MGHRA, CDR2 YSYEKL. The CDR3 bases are TGCGCCAGCAGCCAAGATCGGACCGTATTTTTGGGGGCGGGCAATCAGCCCCAGCATTTT. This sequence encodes CASSQDRTVFLGAGNQPQHF.

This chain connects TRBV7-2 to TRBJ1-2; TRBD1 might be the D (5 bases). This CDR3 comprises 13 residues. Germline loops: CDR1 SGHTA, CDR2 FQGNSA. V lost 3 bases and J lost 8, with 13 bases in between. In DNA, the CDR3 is TGTGCCAGCAGCTTCCCTGGGGCGGTCGGCTACACCTTC. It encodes CASSFPGAVGYTF. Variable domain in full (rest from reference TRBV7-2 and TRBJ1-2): GAGVSQSPSNKVTEKGKDVELRCDPISGHTALYWYRQSLGQGLEFLIYFQGNSAPDKSGLPSDRFSAERTGGSVSTLTIQRTQQEDSAVYLCASSFPGAVGYTFGSGTRLTVV.

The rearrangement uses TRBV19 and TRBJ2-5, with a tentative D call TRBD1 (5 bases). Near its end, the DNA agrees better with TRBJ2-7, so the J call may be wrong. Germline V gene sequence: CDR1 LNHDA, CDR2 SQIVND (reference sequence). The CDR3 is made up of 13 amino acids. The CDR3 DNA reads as TGTGCCAGTAGCCTCCCCTTGGGGCACGAGCAGTACTTC. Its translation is CASSLPLGHEQYF.

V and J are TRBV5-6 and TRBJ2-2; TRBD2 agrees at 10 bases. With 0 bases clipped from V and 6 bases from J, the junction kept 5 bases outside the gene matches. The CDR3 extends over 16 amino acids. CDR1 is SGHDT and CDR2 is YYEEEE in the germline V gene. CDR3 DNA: TGTGCCAGCAGCTTGGGTCCTAGCGGGAGCCCCGGGGAGCTGTTTTTT. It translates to CASSLGPSGSPGELFF.

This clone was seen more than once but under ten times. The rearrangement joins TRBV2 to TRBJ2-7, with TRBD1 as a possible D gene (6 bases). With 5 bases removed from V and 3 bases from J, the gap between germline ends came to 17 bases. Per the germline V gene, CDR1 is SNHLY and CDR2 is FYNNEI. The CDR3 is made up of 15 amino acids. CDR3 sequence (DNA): TGTGCCAGCAGTAAACCCACAGGGAATTTCTACGAGCAGTACTTC. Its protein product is CASSKPTGNFYEQYF.

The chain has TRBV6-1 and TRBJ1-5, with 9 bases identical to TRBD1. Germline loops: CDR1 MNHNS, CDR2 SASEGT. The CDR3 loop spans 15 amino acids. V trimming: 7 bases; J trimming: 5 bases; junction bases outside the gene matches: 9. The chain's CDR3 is CASTKPGTGYQPQHF. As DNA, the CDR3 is TGTGCCAGCACAAAACCCGGGACAGGGTATCAGCCCCAGCATTTT.

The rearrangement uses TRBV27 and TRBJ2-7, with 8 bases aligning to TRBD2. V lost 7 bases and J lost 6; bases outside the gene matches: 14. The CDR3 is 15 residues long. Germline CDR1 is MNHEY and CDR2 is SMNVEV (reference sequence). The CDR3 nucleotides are TGTGCCAGCACCTCGGGCCTAGCGGGTTATGGCGAGCAGTACTTC. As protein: CASTSGLAGYGEQYF.